This TCR beta chain was retrieved from a study of T cells in localized non-small cell lung cancer. Germline V CDR1 and CDR2: SQVTM, ANQGSEA. CDR3 size: 10 residues. Trimming stripped 4 bases from V and 6 bases from J, with 6 bases between. The sample holds a few counts of this clone. Produced via immunoSEQ multiplex PCR; TCRdb's table is partial and in-frame only. The sample holds 38,000 or so clones, around 81% seen once. Here the sequenced sample was peripheral blood mononuclear cells, taken before any cancer treatment. The V gene is TRBV29-1, the J gene TRBJ1-1; no clear D. This TCR derives from a male donor aged 60 or over with stage II lung adenocarcinoma. In nucleotides, the CDR3 is TGCAGCGTTGGCGGTGCTGAAGCTTTCTTT. Protein product: CSVGGAEAFF.